This record looks at one T cell receptor (beta chain) sequence and its context. Its antigen is as yet unknown. With 4 bases clipped from V and 0 bases from J, the junction kept 6 bases outside the gene matches. This CDR3 comprises 16 residues. Per the germline V gene, CDR1 is SNHLY and CDR2 is FYNNEI. This sample was included in a study of shared clonotypes between healthy human individuals. Study-wide context: For every donor, three CD4 naive, three CD4 memory, two CD8 naive and one CD8 memory plates were used.

Naive CD4+ cells were CD45RA-selected; the remaining cells were memory. Several immunoSEQ plates held equal portions of the genomic DNA taken from each subset. Produced via immunoSEQ multiplex PCR; TCRdb's table is partial and in-frame only. The sample lists about 2.3 million clones, around 90% seen once, with 0.37% in the top ten. General study points: It was the non-shared clonotypes that had lower generation probabilities than clonotypes shared by all four donors.

The TCR sequence derives from a man aged 18 to 29 in good health. Some clones in this sample may be carry-over from other donors' samples. This chain links TRBV2 with TRBJ1-3; 7 nucleotides match TRBD1. Sequenced sample: naive CD4+ T cells from PBMCs. Subset reported: CD45RA+ positively selected. The CDR3 spells CASSVQGSSSGNTIYF. The CDR3, as DNA: TGTGCCAGCAGTGTACAGGGGAGCAGCTCTGGAAACACCATATATTTT.